This T cell receptor beta chain originates from a study of blood T cell repertoires in COVID-19. Study summary: Samples taken during acute and convalescent COVID-19 were collected in the United States, Italy and Spain. Nucleic acid was either cDNA or gDNA, and it came from T cells, B-cell-depleted T cells, or PBMCs.

The repertoire was sequenced with immunoSEQ multiplex PCR; TCRdb's copy has only in-frame clones and lacks some. Found here are around 130,000 clones, about 75% of them singletons; the top ten hold more than 15%. V shed 5 bases and J shed 2 bases, with 13 bases lying between them. The CDR3 is 16 amino acids. Germline CDR1 is SGHAT and CDR2 is FQDESV (reference sequence). The sequence came from a man older than 75 with acute or convalescent COVID-19. The V gene is TRBV11-1, the J gene TRBJ2-6; D perhaps matches TRBD1 (5 bases). The sample consisted of peripheral blood. As DNA, the CDR3 is TGTGCCAGCAGCAAACAGGAACTGGCTGGGGCCAACGTCCTGACTTTC. Translated, it gives CASSKQELAGANVLTF.